One and the same sample provided the 8 T cell receptor beta chains below, sequenced in a study of beta chain features in type 1 diabetes. Sequenced material consisted of expressed TCRB transcripts (all of the isolated RNA was reverse transcribed). Sequenced by immunoSEQ multiplex PCR; TCRdb stores in-frame clones only, minus some. Of about 930,000 clones detected, 17% appear once; the ten largest clones hold 0.023%. The sequencing input was naive CD4+ T cells from blood. The receptor set was obtained from a young woman in good health.

As for this clone: This CDR3 is also generated by other DNA sequences in the sample. This sequence joins TRBV10-3 and TRBJ2-5, with 9 positions matching TRBD1. The CDR3 consists of 13 residues. Trimming at V came to 9 bases and at J to 0 bases, leaving 2 bases not matched to a gene. Germline CDR1 reads ENHRY; CDR2 reads SYGVKD. DNA for the CDR3: TGTGCCATAGGGACAGGGAACCAAGAGACCCAGTACTTC. As protein: CAIGTGNQETQYF.

This chain uses TRBV7-2 with TRBJ2-5, with D perhaps TRBD2 (7 bases). Germline V gene data show CDR1 as SGHTA and CDR2 as FQGNSA. The CDR3 covers 12 residues. The V end lost 1 base, the J end lost 9 bases, and 9 bases lay between the germline ends. The CDR3 coding sequence is TGTGCCAGCAGCTTAGGAGGGGGGGCCCAGTACTTC. Protein sequence: CASSLGGGAQYF.

This clone came up a few times. This chain uses TRBV18 with TRBJ2-7; 7 nucleotides align to TRBD2. Germline V gives CDR1 KGHSH, CDR2 LQKENI. The V and J ends lost 6 bases and 6 bases, in that order; junction bases with no gene match: 8. The CDR3 runs 13 residues. The CDR3 reads CASSSGGRGEQYF. CDR3 nucleotide sequence: TGTGCCAGCTCCTCGGGGGGTCGTGGCGAGCAGTACTTC. The entire variable domain, with the rest obtained from reference TRBV18 and TRBJ2-7, is as follows: NAGVMQNPRHLVRRRGQEARLRCSPMKGHSHVYWYRQLPEEGLKFMVYLQKENIIDESGMPKERFSAEFPKEGPSILRIQQVVRGDSAAYFCASSSGGRGEQYFGPGTRLTVT.

This clone was seen a handful of times. The chain has TRBV7-3 and TRBJ2-1, with D hard to call. This CDR3 is 13 amino acids long. Germline V CDR1 and CDR2: SGHTA, FQGTGA. The germline V and J ends were trimmed by 2 bases and 7 bases, with 9 bases remaining between them. CDR3 in amino acids: CASSLDMGNEQFF. The DNA for the CDR3 is TGTGCCAGCAGCTTAGATATGGGGAATGAGCAGTTCTTC. Filled out from reference TRBV7-3 and TRBJ2-1, the complete variable domain reads GAGVSQTPSNKVTEKGKYVELRCDPISGHTALYWYRQSLGQGPEFLIYFQGTGAADDSGLPNDRFFAVRPEGSVSTLKIQRTERGDSAVYLCASSLDMGNEQFFGPGTRLTVL.

This clone turned up a few times. V gene TRBV4-3 combines with J gene TRBJ2-5; unclear D gene. The CDR3 consists of 13 residues. CDR1 and CDR2 (germline): LGHNA, YSLEER. Between the trimmed V and J ends, which lost 2 bases and 2 bases, there was a span of 6 bases. The CDR3 bases are TGCGCCAGCAGCCAATTAAGACAAGAGACCCAGTACTTC. Amino acids: CASSQLRQETQYF.

This clone was detected only a few times. The J gene is TRBJ2-3, the V gene TRBV11-1; 8 bases match TRBD2. Looked up from germline, CDR1 is SGHAT and CDR2 is FQDESV (reference sequence). The CDR3 runs 16 residues. J was trimmed by 0 bases and V by 5 bases; bases with no gene match: 7. In nucleotides, the CDR3 is TGTGCCAGCAGCGGGCGCACTAGCGGAAGCACAGATACGCAGTATTTT. Translating gives CASSGRTSGSTDTQYF.

This chain links TRBV13 with TRBJ1-3, with D perhaps TRBD1 (5 bases). Trimming cost V 0 bases and J 3 bases, with 12 bases left between them. CDR1 and CDR2 (germline): PRHDT, FYEKMQ (reference sequence). The CDR3 covers 16 residues. The CDR3 DNA reads as TGTGCCAGCAGCTTAGGTCGCCCAGGGTATGGAAACACCATATATTTT. The encoded protein is CASSLGRPGYGNTIYF.

This clone was detected only a few times. CDR3 amino acids: CASRMGPTMEYF. The CDR3 bases are TGTGCCAGCAGAATGGGACCGACCATGGAGTACTTC. The genes are TRBV6-5 and TRBJ2-7; D may be TRBD1 or TRBD2 (5 bases each). Trimming removed 6 bases from V and 11 bases from J, with 17 bases in between. Looked up from germline, CDR1 is MNHEY and CDR2 is SVGAGI. The CDR3 consists of 12 residues.